The clone carrying this T cell receptor beta chain was seen just once. The antigen is not known. TCRdb's copy holds only in-frame clones and misses some; the assay was immunoSEQ multiplex PCR. Among over 110,000 clones listed, 86% were seen once. The data stem from a study of Ad26.COV2.S vaccination and SARS-CoV-2 variants. Study-level findings and limits: It was reported that spike-specific CD8+ and CD4+ T cell responses were substantially broad after vaccination.

The sequencing here drew on peripheral blood, taken after recovery from COVID-19. This TCR was sampled from a human donor who had recovered from COVID-19.

CDR3 loop: CSATEYYGYTF. The CDR3 bases are TGCAGTGCGACAGAGTACTATGGCTACACCTTC. The V call is TRBV20-1, the J call TRBJ1-2, with D perhaps TRBD1 (5 bases). V lost 6 bases and J 3 bases, leaving 8 bases between the germline ends. This CDR3 has 11 residues. Germline CDR1 is DFQATT and CDR2 is SNEGSKA (reference sequence).